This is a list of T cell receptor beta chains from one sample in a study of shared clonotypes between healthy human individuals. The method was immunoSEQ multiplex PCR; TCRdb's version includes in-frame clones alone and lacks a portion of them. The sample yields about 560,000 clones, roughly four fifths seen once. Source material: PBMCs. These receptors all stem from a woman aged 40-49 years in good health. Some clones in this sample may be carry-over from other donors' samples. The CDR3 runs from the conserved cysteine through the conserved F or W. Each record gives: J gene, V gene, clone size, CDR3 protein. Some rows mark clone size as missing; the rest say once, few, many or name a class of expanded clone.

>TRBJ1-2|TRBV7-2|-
CASSLVGEWGYTF
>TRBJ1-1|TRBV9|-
CASSVAMNTEAFF
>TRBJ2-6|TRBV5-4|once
CASSSHPSGANVLTF
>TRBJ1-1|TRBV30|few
CAWNSGQGLGTEAFF
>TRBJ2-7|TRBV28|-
CASSSLAGGPRRYEQYF
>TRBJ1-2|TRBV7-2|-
CASSLGFGTGGGYTF
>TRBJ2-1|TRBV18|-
CASSPRVGEQFF
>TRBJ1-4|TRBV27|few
CASRRTGGNEKLFF
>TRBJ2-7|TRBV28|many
CASSLKWGSYEQYF
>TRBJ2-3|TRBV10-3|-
CAISDRLAGEGTDTQYF
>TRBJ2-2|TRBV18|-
CASSPPPRLAGGPDTGELFF
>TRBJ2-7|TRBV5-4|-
CASSLQGALYEQYF
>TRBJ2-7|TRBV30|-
CAWSVGGAGYEQYF
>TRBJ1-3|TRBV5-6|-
CASSLVQAGNTIYF
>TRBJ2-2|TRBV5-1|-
CASSLVTSGGTGELFF
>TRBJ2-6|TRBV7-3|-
CASSSTGGANVLTF
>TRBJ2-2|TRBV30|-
CAWSVLTGGRTGELFF
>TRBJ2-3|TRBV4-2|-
CASSRTETDTQYF
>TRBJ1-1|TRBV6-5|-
CASRRDRRNTEAFF
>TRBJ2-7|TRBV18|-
CASSRGTSGLSYEQYF
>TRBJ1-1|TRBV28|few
CASSSGQGTEAFF
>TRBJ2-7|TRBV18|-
CASSPNSSYEQYF
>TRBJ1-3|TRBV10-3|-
CAISEGGGFGNTIYF
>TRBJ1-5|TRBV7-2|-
CASSAWDNQPQHF
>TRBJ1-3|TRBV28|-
CVTQDFSGNTIYF
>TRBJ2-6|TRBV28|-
CASSLAGGAGANVLTF
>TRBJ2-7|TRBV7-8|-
CASSVHYEQYF
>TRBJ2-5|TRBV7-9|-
CASRGTGEETQYF
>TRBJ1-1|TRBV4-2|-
CASSQASGLNTEAFF
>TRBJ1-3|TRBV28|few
CASSLTGHSSGNTIYF
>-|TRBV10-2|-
CASSLAGVSYEQYF
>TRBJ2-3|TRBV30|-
CAWMRDNEDTQYF
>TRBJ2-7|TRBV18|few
CASSPQGAEQYF
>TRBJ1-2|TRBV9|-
CASGMAANYGYTF
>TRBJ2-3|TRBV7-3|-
CASSRTGPDTQYF
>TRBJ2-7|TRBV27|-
CATGLAGAQFQFEQYF
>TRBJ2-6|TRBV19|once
CASSPGQGVDSGANVLTF
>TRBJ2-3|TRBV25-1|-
CASSETRPMRGTQYF
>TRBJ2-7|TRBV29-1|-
CSVQRTVGEQYF
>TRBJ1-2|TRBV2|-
CASSYQGDGYTF
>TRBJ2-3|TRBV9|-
CASSSRGQQGDTQYF
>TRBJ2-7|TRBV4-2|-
CASSPRAGTSGSGEQYF